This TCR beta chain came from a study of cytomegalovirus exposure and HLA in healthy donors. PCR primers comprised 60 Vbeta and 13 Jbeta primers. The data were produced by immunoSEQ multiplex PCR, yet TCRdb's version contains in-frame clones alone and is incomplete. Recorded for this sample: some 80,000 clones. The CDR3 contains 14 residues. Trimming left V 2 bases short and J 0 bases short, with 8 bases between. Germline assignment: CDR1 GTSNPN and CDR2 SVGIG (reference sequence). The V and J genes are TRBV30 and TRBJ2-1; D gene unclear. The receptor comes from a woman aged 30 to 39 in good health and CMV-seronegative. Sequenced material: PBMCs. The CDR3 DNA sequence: TGTGCCTGGAGTTTATCGAGCTCCTACAATGAGCAGTTCTTC. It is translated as CAWSLSSSYNEQFF.